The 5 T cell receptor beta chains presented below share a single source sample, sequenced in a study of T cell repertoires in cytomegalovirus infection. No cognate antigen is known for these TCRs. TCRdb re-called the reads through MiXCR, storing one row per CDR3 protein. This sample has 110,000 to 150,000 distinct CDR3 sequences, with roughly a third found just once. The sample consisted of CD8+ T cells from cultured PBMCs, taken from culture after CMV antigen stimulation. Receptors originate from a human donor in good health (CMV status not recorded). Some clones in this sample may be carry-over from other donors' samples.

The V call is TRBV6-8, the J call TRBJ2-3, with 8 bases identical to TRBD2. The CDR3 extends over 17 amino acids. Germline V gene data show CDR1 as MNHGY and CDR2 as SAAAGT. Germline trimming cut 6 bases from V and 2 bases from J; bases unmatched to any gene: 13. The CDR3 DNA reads TGTGCCAGCAGCCCTAGGGGGGCGGGGGGCAACACAGATACGCAGTATTTT. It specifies CASSPRGAGGNTDTQYF.

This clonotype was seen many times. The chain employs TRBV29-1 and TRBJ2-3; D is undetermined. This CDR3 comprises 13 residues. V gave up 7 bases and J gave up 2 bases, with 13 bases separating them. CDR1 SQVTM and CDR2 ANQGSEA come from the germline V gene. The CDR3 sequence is CSEVGKPTDTQYF. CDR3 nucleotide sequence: TGCAGCGAGGTGGGGAAGCCCACAGATACGCAGTATTTT.

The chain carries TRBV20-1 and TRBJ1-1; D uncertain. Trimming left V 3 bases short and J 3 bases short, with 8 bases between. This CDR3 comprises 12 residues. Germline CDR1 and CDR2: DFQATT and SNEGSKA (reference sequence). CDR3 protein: CSASWGDTEAFF. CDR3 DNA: TGCAGTGCTAGTTGGGGTGACACTGAAGCTTTCTTT.

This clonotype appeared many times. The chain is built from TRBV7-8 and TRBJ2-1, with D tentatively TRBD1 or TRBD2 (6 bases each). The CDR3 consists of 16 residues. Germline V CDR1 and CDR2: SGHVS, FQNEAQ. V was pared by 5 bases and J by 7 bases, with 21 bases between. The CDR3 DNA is TGTGCCAGCAGCCCTAGCTTAGGGGGGCGTGGGAATGAGCAGTTCTTC. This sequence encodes CASSPSLGGRGNEQFF.

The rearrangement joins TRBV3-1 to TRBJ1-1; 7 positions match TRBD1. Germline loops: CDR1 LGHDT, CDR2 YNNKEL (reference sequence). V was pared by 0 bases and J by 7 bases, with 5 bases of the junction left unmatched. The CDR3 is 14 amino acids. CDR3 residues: CASSQELGTDEAFF. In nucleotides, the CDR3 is TGTGCCAGCAGCCAAGAACTCGGGACAGATGAAGCTTTCTTT.